This T cell receptor (beta chain) appears in the sequencing data of a study of blood T cell repertoires in COVID-19. Overall study context: Samples taken during acute and convalescent COVID-19 were collected in the United States, Italy and Spain.

The V segment lost 3 bases and the J segment 4 bases; nucleotides outside the gene matches: 8. The CDR3 is 15 residues long. CDR1 is SGHVS and CDR2 is FQNEAQ in the germline V gene. Generated by immunoSEQ multiplex PCR, the TCRdb table keeps only in-frame clones and is missing some. The sample has more than 80,000 clones; about two thirds are singletons. The chain combines TRBV7-8 with TRBJ2-7, with TRBD1 matching over 8 bases. The TCR was taken from a woman aged 55 to 70 in a cohort sampled during active or convalescent COVID-19. Sequenced sample: peripheral blood. In nucleotides, the CDR3 is TGTGCCAGCAGCTTGTCGGACAGGGTGGTATACGAGCAGTACTTC. It specifies CASSLSDRVVYEQYF.